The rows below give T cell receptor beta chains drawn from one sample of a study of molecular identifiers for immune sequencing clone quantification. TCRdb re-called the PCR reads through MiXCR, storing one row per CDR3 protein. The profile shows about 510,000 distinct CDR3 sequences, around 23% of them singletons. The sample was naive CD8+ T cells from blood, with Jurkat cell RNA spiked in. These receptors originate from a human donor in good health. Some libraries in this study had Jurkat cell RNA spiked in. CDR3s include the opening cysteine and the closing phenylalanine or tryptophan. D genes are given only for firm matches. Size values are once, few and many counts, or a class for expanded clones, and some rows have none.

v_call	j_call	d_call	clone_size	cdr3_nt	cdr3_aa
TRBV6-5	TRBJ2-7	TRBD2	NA	TGTGCCAGCAGTTACAAACTAGCGGGCTACGAGCAGTACTTC	CASSYKLAGYEQYF
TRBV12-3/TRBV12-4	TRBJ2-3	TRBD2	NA	TGTGCCAGCAGCCTAGGGAGGGGTACAGATACGCAGTATTTT	CASSLGRGTDTQYF
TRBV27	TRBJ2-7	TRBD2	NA	TGTGCCAGCAGCCCGAGCGGGGAGATCGTCTACGAGCAGTACTTC	CASSPSGEIVYEQYF
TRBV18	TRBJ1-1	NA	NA	TGTGCCAACTCACTACTCCGGGACCCGTTACCGGGGGCTGAAACTTTCTTT	CANSLLRDPLPGAETFF
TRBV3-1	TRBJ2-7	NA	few	TGTGCCAGCAGCCAACTCAGGGGTCCTAGCTCCTACGAGCAGTACTTC	CASSQLRGPSSYEQYF
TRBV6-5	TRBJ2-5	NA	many	TGTGCCAGCACCCCAGACAGCTTCAAAGAGACCCAGTACTTC	CASTPDSFKETQYF
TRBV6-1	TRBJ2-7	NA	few	TGTGCCAGCAGGGGGGAGGGGGCCTACGAGCAGTACTTC	CASRGEGAYEQYF
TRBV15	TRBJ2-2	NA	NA	TGTGCCACCAGCAGACCCCGCGAGGAGAACACCGGGGAGCTGTTTTTT	CATSRPREENTGELFF
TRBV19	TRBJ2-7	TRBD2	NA	TGTGCCAGTAGGCCTAGCGGGGGGTACTCCTACGAGCAGTACTTC	CASRPSGGYSYEQYF
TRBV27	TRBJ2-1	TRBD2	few	TGTGCCAGCAGTATTCTAGCGGGGGGCTACAATGAGCAGTTCTTC	CASSILAGGYNEQFF
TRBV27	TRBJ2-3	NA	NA	TGTGCCAGCAGTTTGGTCGCAGACCTTAGCACAGATACGCAGTATTTT	CASSLVADLSTDTQYF
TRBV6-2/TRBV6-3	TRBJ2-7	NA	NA	TGTGCCAGCAGTCCCCTCAGACAGGCGCACTCCTACGAGCAGTACTTC	CASSPLRQAHSYEQYF
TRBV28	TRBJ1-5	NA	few	TGTGCCAGCAGTCCCCAGGGGAGCTGGTATAGCAATCAGCCCCAGCATTTT	CASSPQGSWYSNQPQHF
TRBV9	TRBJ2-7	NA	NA	TGTGCCAGCAGCGTAGGGTCGGATAATTCCTACGAGCAGTACTTC	CASSVGSDNSYEQYF
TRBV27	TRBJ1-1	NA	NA	TGTGCCAGCAGGTGGGCAGGGCGTTCGAACACTGAAGCTTTCTTT	CASRWAGRSNTEAFF
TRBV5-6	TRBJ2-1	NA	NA	TGTGCCAGCCCCAGTCTCGGCTGCTCGACTTGGTCCAATGAGCAGTTCTTC	CASPSLGCSTWSNEQFF
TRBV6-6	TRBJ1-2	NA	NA	TGTGCCAGCAGCCCCCCAGGGAACTATGGCTACACCTTC	CASSPPGNYGYTF
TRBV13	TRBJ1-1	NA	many	TGTGCCACCCAGGACTCGATGAACACTGAAGCTTTCTTT	CATQDSMNTEAFF
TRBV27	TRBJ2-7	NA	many	TGTGCCAGCGGGCAGGGCTACGAGCAGTACTTC	CASGQGYEQYF
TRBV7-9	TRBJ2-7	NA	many	TGTGCCAGCAGCAGAGGGACATACGAGCAGTACTTC	CASSRGTYEQYF
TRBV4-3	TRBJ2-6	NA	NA	TGCGCCCGCAGCCGAAGCTCCCGTTTGGCTGGGGCCAACGTCCTGCCTTTC	CARSRSSRLAGANVLPF
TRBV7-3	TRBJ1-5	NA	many	TGTGCCAGCAGCTTAGGGGGGAATGATCCCCAGCATTTT	CASSLGGNDPQHF
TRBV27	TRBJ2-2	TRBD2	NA	TGTGCCAGCAGTCTTCTCCGGACTAGCGGGGACGGCACCGGGGAGCTGTTTTTT	CASSLLRTSGDGTGELFF
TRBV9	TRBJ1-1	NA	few	TGTGCCAGCAGCCCCGGGGCGCTTACTGAAGCTTTCTTT	CASSPGALTEAFF
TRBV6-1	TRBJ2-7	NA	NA	TGTGCCAGCAGTGAAGGCAGCCAGTCCTACGAGCAGTACTTC	CASSEGSQSYEQYF
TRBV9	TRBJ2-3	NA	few	TGTGCCAGCAGCGTAGATACCACAGATACGCAGTATTTT	CASSVDTTDTQYF
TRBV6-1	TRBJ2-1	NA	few	TGTGCCAGCAGTCTACAGAGCTCCTACAATGAGCAGTTCTTC	CASSLQSSYNEQFF
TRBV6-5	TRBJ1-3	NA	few	TGTGCCAGCAGCCAGTCAGCCTCTGGAAACACCATATATTTT	CASSQSASGNTIYF
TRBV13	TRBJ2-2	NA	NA	TGTGCCAGCAGCTTACATACAAACACCGGGGAGCTGTTTTTT	CASSLHTNTGELFF
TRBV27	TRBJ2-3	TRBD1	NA	TGTGCCAGCAGTACACAGGACAGGGTCAGCACAGATACGCAGTATTTT	CASSTQDRVSTDTQYF
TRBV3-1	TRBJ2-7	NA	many	TGTGCCAGCAGCCCCGGTTGGTACGAGCAGTACTTC	CASSPGWYEQYF
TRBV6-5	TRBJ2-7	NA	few	TGTGCCAGCAGTTACTCTTCAATGGACGGCGGACGGGAGCAGTACTTC	CASSYSSMDGGREQYF
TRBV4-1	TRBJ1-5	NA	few	TGCGCCAGCAGCCAAGAGGTAGTAGACGGTCAGCCCCAGCATTTT	CASSQEVVDGQPQHF
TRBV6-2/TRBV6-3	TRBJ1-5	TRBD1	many	TGTGCCAGCAGTTCCACAGGGGAAGGTCAGCCCCAGCATTTT	CASSSTGEGQPQHF
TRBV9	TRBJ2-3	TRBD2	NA	TGTGCCAGCAGCGCTGCGGGGGTAGACCTCCTCGGGACAGATACGCAGTATTTT	CASSAAGVDLLGTDTQYF
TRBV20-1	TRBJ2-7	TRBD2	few	TGCAGTGCTAGTGGGTCTAGCGGAACATACGAGCAGTACTTC	CSASGSSGTYEQYF
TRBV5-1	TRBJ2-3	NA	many	TGCGCCAGCAGCCCCCCGGTGGCGGGGTTGGACACAGATACGCAGTATTTT	CASSPPVAGLDTDTQYF
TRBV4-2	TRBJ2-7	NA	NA	TGTGCCAGCAGCCAAGATCCCGAGGCAGGGGCCTTTAACGAGCAGTACTTC	CASSQDPEAGAFNEQYF
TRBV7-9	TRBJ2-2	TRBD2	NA	TGTGCCAGCAGTCAACGACCCGCGGGAGACACCGGGGAGCTGTTTTTT	CASSQRPAGDTGELFF
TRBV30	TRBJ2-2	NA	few	TGTGCCTGGAGTGTACCCAGCGCTCTTAACACCGGGGAGCTGTTTTTT	CAWSVPSALNTGELFF
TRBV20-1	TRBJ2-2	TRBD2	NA	TGCAGTGCTAAAGCCGGGACTAGCGGGACCGGGGAGCTGTTTTTT	CSAKAGTSGTGELFF
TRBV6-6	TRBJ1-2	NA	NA	TGTGCCAGCAGTTATTTCGGGCCAACCTATGGCTACACCTTC	CASSYFGPTYGYTF
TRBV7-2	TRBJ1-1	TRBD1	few	TGTGCCAGCATCCCGGTGGGGACAGGGGTTATGAACACTGAAGCTTTCTTT	CASIPVGTGVMNTEAFF
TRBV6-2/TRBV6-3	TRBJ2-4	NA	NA	TGTGCCAGCAGTTATAGTAGCGAGCACCATTCGGACATTCAGTACTTC	CASSYSSEHHSDIQYF
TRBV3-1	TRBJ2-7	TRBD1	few	TGTGCCAGCAGCCCCGACCCGGGACAGACCTACGAGCAGTACTTC	CASSPDPGQTYEQYF
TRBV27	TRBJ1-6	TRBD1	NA	TGTGCCAGCAGTTTGCGTAGGGCAGGGGGCCGATATAATTCACCCCCCCACTTT	CASSLRRAGGRYNSPPHF
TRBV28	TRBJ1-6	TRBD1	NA	TGTGCCAGCAGTCCCGAGGGTAAAACAGGGGTGCCCGATGTATGGACCCTCCACTTT	CASSPEGKTGVPDVWTLHF
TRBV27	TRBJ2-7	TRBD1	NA	TGTGCCAGCAGTTTAGGACAGGGGTTTGGGGAGCAGTACTTC	CASSLGQGFGEQYF
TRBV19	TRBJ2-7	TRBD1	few	TGTGCCAGTAGCAAGGACAGGGACACCTACGAGCAGTACTTC	CASSKDRDTYEQYF
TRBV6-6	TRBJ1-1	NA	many	TGTGCCAGCAGTTCCAACGGTCGCACTGAAGCTTTCTTT	CASSSNGRTEAFF
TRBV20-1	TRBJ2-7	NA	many	TGCAGTGCTAGAGACAGACTAGTCTACGAGCAGTACTTC	CSARDRLVYEQYF
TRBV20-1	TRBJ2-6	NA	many	TGCAGTGCGGAGAAGGGACAACCTTTAGGGGTCCTGACTTTC	CSAEKGQPLGVLTF
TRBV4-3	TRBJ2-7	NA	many	TGCGCCAGCAGCCAAGCTTTGAGCGAACCCTTCTACGAGCAGTACTTC	CASSQALSEPFYEQYF
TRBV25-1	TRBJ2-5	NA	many	TGTGCCAGCAGTGAGGTCGGTTACAGAGAAAAAGAGACCCAGTACTTC	CASSEVGYREKETQYF
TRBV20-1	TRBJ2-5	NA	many	TGCAGTGCTAGATCCTCCGGTGTGAAAGAGACCCAGTACTTC	CSARSSGVKETQYF